These T cell receptor beta chains were read from a single sample in a study of blood T cells in healthy people across ages. One entry per CDR3 protein results from TCRdb running MiXCR on the 5' RACE reads. This table has approximately 1,700,000 distinct CDR3 sequences, more than 35% appearing once. Sequenced sample: blood. These receptors were taken from a human donor in good health. CDR3s include the opening cysteine and the closing phenylalanine or tryptophan. The D gene is left open where the match is weak. The size entry is marked missing in some rows and otherwise reads once, few, many or a size class.

d_call,clone_size,v_call,j_call,cdr3_nt,cdr3_aa
TRBD1,NA,TRBV10-3,TRBJ2-1,TGTGCCATCAGCCACCGGGACAGGGCCCCGAGTGAGCAGTTCTTC,CAISHRDRAPSEQFF
NA,NA,TRBV12-5,TRBJ1-6,TGTGCTAGTGGGATTGGCCCGACCCTCCACTTT,CASGIGPTLHF
TRBD2,NA,TRBV4-1,TRBJ2-3,TGCGCCAGCAGCCAAGTTCTCCGGGGGGGTCCAGATACGCAGTATTTT,CASSQVLRGGPDTQYF
TRBD1,few,TRBV5-1,TRBJ1-2,TGCGCCAGCAGCTTAACGCGGACAGGGGGCCATGGCTACACCTTC,CASSLTRTGGHGYTF
NA,NA,TRBV7-3,TRBJ2-1,TGTGCCAGCAGCTTACCCCTAGCGTCGTACAATGAGCAGTTCTTC,CASSLPLASYNEQFF
TRBD1,NA,TRBV7-9,TRBJ1-5,TGTGCCTGCACCGAAACAGGGGAGGGACAGCCCCAGCATTTT,CACTETGEGQPQHF
NA,NA,TRBV9,TRBJ2-3,TGTGCCAGCAGCGTAAGGGGGGATCGTGGAGATACGCAGTATTTT,CASSVRGDRGDTQYF
NA,NA,TRBV2,TRBJ1-1,TGTGCCAGCAGACAAAATTCAAACACTGAAGCTTTCTTT,CASRQNSNTEAFF
TRBD2,NA,TRBV11-2,TRBJ2-3,TGTGCCAGCAGCTTAGGGCGGGGGGGCCGCGATACGCAGTATTTT,CASSLGRGGRDTQYF
NA,few,TRBV4-2,TRBJ1-2,TGTGCCAGCAGAGGGTCTCTCCTTAGAGACTATGGCTACACCTTC,CASRGSLLRDYGYTF
TRBD2,NA,TRBV29-1,TRBJ2-1,TGCAGCGTGCAACTAGCGGGGGAGACCTACAATGAGCAGTTCTTC,CSVQLAGETYNEQFF
NA,NA,TRBV29-1,TRBJ1-1,TGCAGCGTAGAGGTGGCGCGGTCCACTGAAGCTTTCTTT,CSVEVARSTEAFF
NA,NA,TRBV7-2,TRBJ1-5,TGTGCCAGCAGCTTCCACAGGGAGGTTGACCCCCAGCATTTT,CASSFHREVDPQHF
NA,few,TRBV6-5,TRBJ1-1,TGTGCCAGCAGTTACTCGACGCGGGAGGTGAACACTGAAGCTTTCTTT,CASSYSTREVNTEAFF
TRBD2,many,TRBV7-2,TRBJ2-7,TGTGCCAGCAGCCCATCGGGGGGGTACTACGAGCAGTACTTC,CASSPSGGYYEQYF
NA,many,TRBV20-1,TRBJ2-4,TGCAGTGCTAGACCAGGGGCCAACCCTCGGGAGCAGTACTTC,CSARPGANPREQYF
NA,many,TRBV7-2,TRBJ2-6,TGTGCCAGCAGAAAAGGAGGGCAGCCATCTGGGGCCAACGTCCTGACTTTC,CASRKGGQPSGANVLTF
NA,NA,TRBV20-1,TRBJ1-5,TGCAGTGCTGGGGTTGCGGGGGGAGAAGGGGGCAATCAGCCCCAGCATTTT,CSAGVAGGEGGNQPQHF
TRBD1,NA,TRBV10-3,TRBJ2-1,TGTGCCATCAGGGGACAGGGGTACGAGCAGTTCTTC,CAIRGQGYEQFF
TRBD1,few,TRBV29-1,TRBJ2-1,TGCAGCGCCCCACAGGGGGCGAAAAACAATGAGCAGTTCTTC,CSAPQGAKNNEQFF
NA,few,TRBV27,TRBJ2-7,TGTGCCAGCAGTTTATTCCGGGGGCGCCTAGAGCAGTACTTC,CASSLFRGRLEQYF
NA,NA,TRBV7-8,TRBJ2-1,TGTGCCAGCAGGCTGCTAGCCGCCTACAATGAGCAGTTCTTC,CASRLLAAYNEQFF
NA,few,TRBV5-6,TRBJ2-1,TGTGCCAGCAGCTATATAGTGAATGAGCAGTTCTTC,CASSYIVNEQFF
NA,NA,TRBV28,TRBJ2-1,TGTGCCAGCAGGTTAAGGCGAGATGAGCAGTTCTTC,CASRLRRDEQFF
NA,few,TRBV7-2,TRBJ2-7,TGTGCCAGCAGCTTAGCCGGGTTACGCTACGAGCAGTACTTC,CASSLAGLRYEQYF
TRBD1,NA,TRBV4-3,TRBJ1-6,TGCGCCAGCGGCCCAGACAGGGCGGATTCACCCCTCCACTTT,CASGPDRADSPLHF
TRBD1,NA,TRBV10-3,TRBJ2-7,TGTGCCATCAGTGAGGGCGGACAGGACTCCGAGCAGTACTTC,CAISEGGQDSEQYF
TRBD1,NA,TRBV10-3,TRBJ2-1,TGTGCCATCAGCCCAGACAGGGGGCAAGGTGAGCAGTTCTTC,CAISPDRGQGEQFF
TRBD1,NA,TRBV6-1,TRBJ1-5,TGTGCCAGCAGCTTGCACTCCGGGACAGGGGGATATAGCAATCAGCCCCAGCATTTT,CASSLHSGTGGYSNQPQHF
TRBD2,many,TRBV5-1,TRBJ2-7,TGCGCCAGCAGCTCCCTAGGACTAGCGGGGGACGAGCAGTACTTC,CASSSLGLAGDEQYF
NA,once,TRBV6-5,TRBJ1-5,TGTGCCAGCAGTTACGCGCGGTGGGGTCAGCCCCAGCATTTT,CASSYARWGQPQHF
TRBD1,NA,TRBV7-8,TRBJ2-7,TGTGCCAGCAGCTTTATGAGGGGGCGAGAAACCTACGAGCAGTACTTC,CASSFMRGRETYEQYF
NA,NA,TRBV7-9,TRBJ2-7,TGTGCCAGCAGCCCCCCAGTCGGGGGTCGCGAGCAGTACTTC,CASSPPVGGREQYF
TRBD1,many,TRBV3-1,TRBJ2-5,TGTGCCAGCAGCCGGACAGGGAAAGAGACCCAGTACTTC,CASSRTGKETQYF
TRBD2,few,TRBV9,TRBJ2-3,TGTGCCAGCAGCCTCACCTCTAGCGGACTCACAGATACGCAGTATTTT,CASSLTSSGLTDTQYF
NA,NA,TRBV7-2,TRBJ2-3,TGTGCCAGCAGCCTAGTCCTGACACACACAGATACGCAGTATTTT,CASSLVLTHTDTQYF
NA,many,TRBV6-2/TRBV6-3,TRBJ2-1,TGTGCCAGCACCGGCGGGAATGAGCAGTTCTTC,CASTGGNEQFF
NA,many,TRBV7-2,TRBJ1-2,TGTGCCAGCAGCCCCGTGGGTGACTATGGCTACACCTTC,CASSPVGDYGYTF
NA,NA,TRBV6-1,TRBJ2-7,TGTGCCAGCAGTGAAGCTTTCCTGCTGGGTGCCGAGCAGTACTTC,CASSEAFLLGAEQYF
NA,few,TRBV7-2,TRBJ2-7,TGTGCCAGCAACCCCGGACAGTTTTCCTACGAGCAGTACTTC,CASNPGQFSYEQYF
TRBD1,NA,TRBV7-2,TRBJ1-1,TGTGCCAGCAGCCTAGCAGGGGGCGCTTTGAACACTGAAGCTTTCTTT,CASSLAGGALNTEAFF
NA,NA,TRBV11-2,TRBJ1-5,TGTGCCAGCAGCCGTGAACCAGATCAGCCCCAGCATTTT,CASSREPDQPQHF
TRBD1,few,TRBV5-1,TRBJ2-7,TGCGCCAGCAGCTTGGGGGGACAGGTCGTCGACGAGCAGTACTTC,CASSLGGQVVDEQYF
NA,few,TRBV7-8,TRBJ2-7,TGTGCCAGCAGCGTCGGGACTGTGTACGAGCAGTACTTC,CASSVGTVYEQYF
TRBD1,NA,TRBV24-1,TRBJ2-3,TGTGCCACCAGTGATGTTGGTGCAGGGACAGGCGATACGCAGTATTTT,CATSDVGAGTGDTQYF
NA,few,TRBV6-5,TRBJ2-7,TGTGCCAGCAGTTACTCGAGGGGGACACTGACATACGAGCAGTACTTC,CASSYSRGTLTYEQYF
NA,NA,TRBV12-3/TRBV12-4,TRBJ2-3,TGTGCCAGCAGGATCGGACTGCACAGCACAGATGCGCAGTATTTT,CASRIGLHSTDAQYF
TRBD1,NA,TRBV29-1,TRBJ2-1,TGCAGCGTTGGGGACAGAAGGTTTAACGCCTACAATGAGCAGTTCTTC,CSVGDRRFNAYNEQFF
NA,NA,TRBV6-2/TRBV6-3,TRBJ1-5,TGTGCCAGCAGCCAACGAGGGAGGAGGGAGCCCCAGCATTTT,CASSQRGRREPQHF
TRBD2,few,TRBV9,TRBJ2-3,TGTGCCAGCAGCGTTAGCGGGGACTACACAGATACGCAGTATTTT,CASSVSGDYTDTQYF
TRBD2,NA,TRBV24-1,TRBJ2-1,TGTGCCACCAGTGATTGGGGCGGGGGGGCCTCTGGCTACAATGAGCAGTTCTTC,CATSDWGGGASGYNEQFF
TRBD2,few,TRBV20-1,TRBJ2-7,TGCAGTGCTAAAACCCAGCGGGGCCCAAACTACGAGCAGTACTTC,CSAKTQRGPNYEQYF